The 14 T cell receptor beta chains in this list originate from one sample, sequenced in a study of blood T cell repertoires in COVID-19. Here immunoSEQ multiplex PCR was the method, and the copy in TCRdb shows in-frame clones only, minus some. The table has about 350,000 clones, about 88% seen once; the top ten hold approximately 1%. Sequenced: PBMCs or T cells enriched from blood (not recorded which). Receptors originate from a woman between 25 and 40 years old who had recovered from COVID-19.

This clone was detected ten times or more. The chain couples TRBV5-1 to TRBJ1-1, with D perhaps TRBD1 (6 bases). Between the trimmed V and J ends, which lost 1 base and 1 base, there was a span of 17 bases. The CDR3 totals 17 residues. CDR1 SGHRS and CDR2 YFSETQ come from the germline V gene. CDR3 sequence: CASSLNPGEGENTEAFF. The CDR3 bases are TGCGCCAGCAGCTTGAACCCAGGGGAGGGGGAGAACACTGAAGCTTTCTTT.

The gene calls are TRBV18 and TRBJ1-1, with TRBD1 as a possible D gene (5 bases). Looked up from germline, CDR1 is KGHSH and CDR2 is LQKENI. V was shortened by 2 bases and J by 8 bases, with 12 bases between the two germline ends. CDR3 length: 13 residues. The chain's CDR3 is CASSPTRESEAFF. CDR3 DNA: TGTGCCAGCTCACCAACCAGGGAATCGGAAGCTTTCTTT.

This chain links TRBV9 with TRBJ2-7; 9 bases align to TRBD1. Germline CDR1 and CDR2: SGDLS and YYNGEE. CDR3 length: 15 amino acids. The J segment lost 5 bases and the V segment lost 0 bases, leaving 6 bases of the junction unmatched. CDR3 sequence reads: CASSVGGQGPNEQYF. The CDR3 bases are TGTGCCAGCAGCGTAGGGGGACAGGGACCCAACGAGCAGTACTTC.

The V gene is TRBV28, the J gene TRBJ1-2; perhaps TRBD1 as D (6 bases). CDR1 is MDHEN, CDR2 SYDVKM, per germline. CDR3 size: 14 residues. V was cut by 5 bases and J by 4 bases, with 14 bases left in between. The CDR3 protein is CASSGTGFPYGYTF. The CDR3 bases are TGTGCCAGCAGTGGCACAGGGTTTCCCTATGGCTACACCTTC.

The V gene is TRBV28, the J gene TRBJ1-2; D is possibly TRBD1 (5 bases). In germline, CDR1 is MDHEN, CDR2 SYDVKM. V dropped 5 bases and J dropped 1 base, with 8 bases sitting between them. The CDR3 sequence is 13 residues long. The CDR3 DNA sequence: TGTGCCAGCAGTATGACAGATAACTATGGCTACACCTTC. Encoded protein: CASSMTDNYGYTF.

V is TRBV2 and J is TRBJ2-7; D possibly corresponds to TRBD1 (5 bases). The CDR3 consists of 12 residues. The germline CDR1 and CDR2 sequences are SNHLY and FYNNEI. Between the trimmed V and J ends, which lost 6 bases and 4 bases, there was a span of 10 bases. The CDR3 nucleotides read TGTGCCAGCAGCCAGACAGCATACGAGCAGTACTTC. Translating it yields CASSQTAYEQYF.

This chain links TRBV6-6 with TRBJ1-2; TRBD1 might be the D (5 bases). Germline V CDR1 and CDR2: MNHNY, SVGAGI (reference sequence). CDR3 length equals 17 residues. V lost 5 bases, J lost 4 bases, and 23 bases lay in between. The CDR3 DNA reads as TGTGCCAGCAGTCAAATTTGGGACTCTCTAAACAGCTATGGCTACACCTTC. This codes for CASSQIWDSLNSYGYTF.

V is TRBV3-1 (or the pseudogene TRBV3-2) and J is TRBJ2-7, with D hard to call. CDR3 length: 14 residues. V was pared by 0 bases and J by 2 bases, with 8 bases between. Germline V gene lookup returns CDR1 LGHDT and CDR2 YNNKEL (reference sequence). The CDR3 spells CASSQDISAYEQYF. CDR3 nucleotide sequence: TGTGCCAGCAGCCAAGATATTTCCGCCTACGAGCAGTACTTC.

The CDR3 nucleotides read TGTGCCAGCTCACCAGTACAGGGAGACTATGGCTACACCTTC. This sequence encodes CASSPVQGDYGYTF. V gene TRBV18 combines with J gene TRBJ1-2; maybe TRBD1 (6 bases). Trimming removed 2 bases at V and 3 bases at J, with 10 bases between. CDR3 length: 14 amino acids. The germline gives CDR1 KGHSH, CDR2 LQKENI.

The chain has TRBV11-3 and TRBJ1-1; D gene uncertain. There are 13 residues in the CDR3. The germline V gene has CDR1 SGHNT and CDR2 YENEEA. V lost 5 bases to trimming and J lost 1 base, with 8 bases between them. The CDR3 region is CASSLSGNTEAFF. CDR3 nucleotides: TGTGCCAGCAGCCTGAGCGGGAACACTGAAGCTTTCTTT.

The chain has TRBV21-1 and TRBJ1-2; TRBD1, the table's D call, was not compared with the DNA. TRBV21-1 is tagged as a pseudogene. The CDR3 loop spans 16 amino acids. The CDR3 nucleotides are TGTGCCAGCAGCAAATCAAGGACAGGACTATTGTATGGCTACACCTTC. Protein product: CASSKSRTGLLYGYTF.

The sample holds a few counts of this clone. V usage is TRBV5-6 and J usage is TRBJ1-5; perhaps TRBD1 as D (5 bases). Trimming pared 2 bases from V and 6 bases from J, leaving 9 bases between. The length of the CDR3 is 13 residues. CDR1 SGHDT and CDR2 YYEEEE come from the germline V gene. The CDR3 spells CASSLDRSQPQHF. In DNA, the CDR3 is TGTGCCAGCAGCTTAGACAGATCTCAGCCCCAGCATTTT.

The rearrangement uses TRBV5-4 and TRBJ2-5, with 8 bases identical to TRBD2. Germline V gene data show CDR1 as SGHNT and CDR2 as YYREEE (reference sequence). The junction had 2 bases not matched to a gene; V was cut back by 3 bases and J by 1 base. The CDR3 is 14 amino acids. The chain's CDR3 is CASSSLAAQETQYF. CDR3 in DNA: TGTGCCAGCAGCTCACTAGCGGCCCAAGAGACCCAGTACTTC.

V usage is TRBV7-2 and J usage is TRBJ2-3, with D possibly matching TRBD2 (5 bases). The CDR3 is 16 amino acids. Trimming cost V 1 base and J 2 bases, with 13 bases left between them. Germline CDR1 SGHTA, CDR2 FQGNSA. CDR3: CASSLVDSSITDTQYF. For the CDR3, the DNA is TGTGCCAGCAGCTTAGTGGACTCATCAATCACAGATACGCAGTATTTT.